This record looks at one T cell receptor beta chain sequence and its context. V gave up 1 base and J gave up 0 bases; unmatched junction bases: 12. The CDR3 has 19 residues. Germline V gene data show CDR1 as SGHDT and CDR2 as YYEEEE. Original data processing: Estimation of nucleated cell counts was performed using reference gene primer amplification. Clones were read by immunoSEQ multiplex PCR, and TCRdb kept only the in-frame ones, dropping some. That table gives V, J and clone size, and the DNA gave D and trimming. There are 100,000 to 120,000 clones in the sample; around 89% occur only once, and around 3.2% lies in the top ten. This record comes from a study of blood T cell repertoires in COVID-19. On the study more broadly: T cells, B-cell-depleted T cells, or PBMCs provided the cDNA or gDNA that served as material.

The chain carries TRBV5-6 and TRBJ2-3; 9 bases are a match to TRBD2. This clonotype was sampled from a woman in her fifties or sixties with acute or convalescent COVID-19. The material sequenced was peripheral blood. The CDR3 nucleotides read TGTGCCAGCAGCTTGCGAGTTGATAGCGGGAGTAGGAGCACAGATACGCAGTATTTT. Encoded protein: CASSLRVDSGSRSTDTQYF.